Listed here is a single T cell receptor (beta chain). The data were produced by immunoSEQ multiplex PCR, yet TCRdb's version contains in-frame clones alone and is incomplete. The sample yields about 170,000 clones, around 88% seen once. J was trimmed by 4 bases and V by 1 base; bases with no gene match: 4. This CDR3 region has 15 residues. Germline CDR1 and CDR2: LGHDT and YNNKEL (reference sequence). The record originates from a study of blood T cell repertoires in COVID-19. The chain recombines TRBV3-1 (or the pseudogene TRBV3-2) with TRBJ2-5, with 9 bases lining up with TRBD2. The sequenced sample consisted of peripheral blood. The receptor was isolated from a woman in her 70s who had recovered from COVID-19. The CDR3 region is CASSQVLAGPETQYF. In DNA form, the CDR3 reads TGTGCCAGCAGCCAAGTTCTAGCGGGGCCAGAGACCCAGTACTTC.